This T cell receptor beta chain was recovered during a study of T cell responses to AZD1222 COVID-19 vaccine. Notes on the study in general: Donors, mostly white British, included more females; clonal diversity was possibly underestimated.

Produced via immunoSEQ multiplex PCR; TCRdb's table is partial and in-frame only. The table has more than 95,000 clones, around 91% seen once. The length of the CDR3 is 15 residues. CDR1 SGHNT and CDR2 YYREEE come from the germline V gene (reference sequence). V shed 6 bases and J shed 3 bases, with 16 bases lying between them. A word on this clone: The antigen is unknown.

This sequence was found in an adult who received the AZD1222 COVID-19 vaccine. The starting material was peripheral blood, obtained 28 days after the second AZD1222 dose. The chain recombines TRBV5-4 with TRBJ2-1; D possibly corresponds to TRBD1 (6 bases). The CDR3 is CASIMDSGHYNEQFF. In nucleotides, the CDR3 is TGTGCCAGCATAATGGATTCGGGACACTACAATGAGCAGTTCTTC.